Below are 32 T cell receptor beta chains sequenced from a single sample in a study of persistence of HIV-infected CD4 T cells. This was the immunoSEQ version 4 assay in survey mode. Some clones are missing from TCRdb's copy, which holds only in-frame ones; the method was immunoSEQ multiplex PCR. The sample has around 30,000 clones; roughly four fifths are singletons. An overlapping HIV-1 Gag peptide pool stimulated these cells at about 0.94 ug/peptide/mL. Sorted nonresponding memory CD4+ T cells were CD40L-negative, CD69-negative, CD45RO-high. These TCRs' antigens remain unknown. The sample here was CD4+ T cells sorted from PBMCs after roughly 18-hour stimulation, taken from a patient who received antiretroviral therapy. The receptors here all came from an adult woman with HIV who was CMV-seropositive.

This clone has only a few counts. This chain connects TRBV6-2 or TRBV6-3 to TRBJ1-5; D is perhaps TRBD1 (5 bases). CDR3 length: 17 residues. Trimming stripped 7 bases from V and 4 bases from J, with 23 bases between. The germline V gene has CDR1 MNHEY and CDR2 SVGEGT. The CDR3 bases are TGTGCCAGCACCCCAACCGATAGCTGGGGCGGGAATCAGCCCCAGCATTTT. Amino acid sequence: CASTPTDSWGGNQPQHF.

This chain connects TRBV6-5 to TRBJ1-1; 7 nucleotides match TRBD1. This CDR3 is built from 13 residues. The V gene's germline CDR1 is MNHEY and CDR2 SVGAGI. J was trimmed by 8 bases and V by 5 bases; bases with no gene match: 8. CDR3 DNA: TGTGCCAGCAGTCCGCGACAGGGACCGGAAGCTTTCTTT. Translation gives CASSPRQGPEAFF.

The chain joins TRBV5-1 to TRBJ1-3; D uncertain. The CDR3 consists of 14 residues. Germline CDR1 reads SGHRS; CDR2 reads YFSETQ. The ends were cut back, 0 bases at V and 4 bases at J, with 8 bases in the middle. CDR3 DNA sequence: TGCGCCAGCAGCTTGGATGTGCGCGGAAACACCATATATTTT. This encodes CASSLDVRGNTIYF.

Only one count was recorded for this clone. The gene calls are TRBV18 and TRBJ1-5; D is undetermined. Trimming left V 6 bases short and J 2 bases short, with 23 bases between. CDR3 length equals 18 residues. CDR1 is KGHSH and CDR2 is LQKENI in the germline V gene. CDR3: CASSLNAQTTRGNQPQHF. The CDR3 coding sequence is TGTGCCAGCTCCTTAAACGCCCAGACGACTAGGGGCAATCAGCCCCAGCATTTT.

The genes are TRBV2 and TRBJ2-7, with 7 bases matching TRBD1. With V trimmed by 7 bases and J by 3 bases, 6 bases remained unmatched. The germline V gene has CDR1 SNHLY and CDR2 FYNNEI. The CDR3 contains 13 residues. As DNA, the CDR3 is TGTGCCAGCAAGCGCAGGGGGAGCTACGAGCAGTACTTC. Its protein is CASKRRGSYEQYF.

The rearrangement links TRBV5-1 to TRBJ2-3; 10 nucleotides match TRBD2. Germline CDR1 is SGHRS and CDR2 is YFSETQ. The J segment lost 5 bases and the V segment lost 0 bases, leaving 9 bases of the junction unmatched. The CDR3 sequence is 17 residues long. The CDR3 DNA sequence: TGCGCCAGCAGCTTGGTTGGGGCTAGCGGGAGTATAGATACGCAGTATTTT. This gives the protein CASSLVGASGSIDTQYF.

This rearrangement joins TRBV6-5 to TRBJ2-5; 9 bases line up with TRBD1. Germline V gene sequence: CDR1 MNHEY, CDR2 SVGAGI. With V trimmed by 7 bases and J by 3 bases, 6 bases remained unmatched. This CDR3 has 14 residues. CDR3 sequence: CASNRDREKETQYF. The CDR3 nucleotides read TGTGCCAGCAACCGGGACAGGGAAAAAGAGACCCAGTACTTC.

CDR3 sequence reads: CSVPGPLVGEQFF. CDR3 in DNA: TGCAGCGTCCCCGGCCCCCTTGTGGGTGAGCAGTTCTTC. The rearrangement links TRBV29-1 to TRBJ2-1, with unresolved D. The CDR3 loop spans 13 amino acids. The germline V gene has CDR1 SQVTM and CDR2 ANQGSEA. V dropped 6 bases and J dropped 9 bases, with 18 bases sitting between them.

Notes on this clone: One end of the junction varies from germline; a read error may be responsible. The chain is built from TRBV7-9 and TRBJ2-7, with a possible D match to TRBD1 (5 bases). Germline-derived CDR1 and CDR2 are SEHNR and FQNEAQ (reference sequence). This CDR3 has 13 residues. The DNA of the CDR3 is TGTGCCAGCAGCTTAGATTTAAGCATGAGCAGGGCCTTC. Its protein product is CASSLDLSMSRAF.

The V call is TRBV5-6, the J call TRBJ2-3, with D hard to call. This CDR3 is built from 15 residues. V lost 4 bases to trimming and J lost 0 bases, with 12 bases between them. Germline lookup yields CDR1 SGHDT and CDR2 YYEEEE. CDR3 DNA: TGTGCCAGCAGCCCCCGTCGGGCTAGCACAGATACGCAGTATTTT. Translation: CASSPRRASTDTQYF.

This clone ranks as medium-sized. The identical CDR3 is also encoded by other nucleotide sequences in the sample. The chain recombines TRBV19 with TRBJ2-7; 8 bases match TRBD1. Germline V CDR1 and CDR2: LNHDA, SQIVND (reference sequence). With 3 bases clipped from V and 1 base from J, the junction kept 2 bases outside the gene matches. The CDR3 sequence is 14 residues long. The CDR3 sequence is CASSIGTGSYEQYF. The CDR3 DNA follows: TGTGCCAGTAGTATCGGGACAGGATCCTACGAGCAGTACTTC.

This rearrangement joins TRBV5-1 to TRBJ2-1, with TRBD1 identical over 8 bases. Germline V gives CDR1 SGHRS, CDR2 YFSETQ. The CDR3 loop spans 16 amino acids. The V gene end was trimmed by 2 bases and the J gene end by 6 bases; junction bases not matched to a gene: 10. CDR3 residues: CASSLISGGPGNEQFF. CDR3 DNA sequence: TGCGCCAGCAGCTTAATTTCAGGGGGCCCGGGCAATGAGCAGTTCTTC.

The chain combines TRBV5-5 with TRBJ1-5, with 9 bases aligning to TRBD1. There are 17 residues in the CDR3. Trimming cost V 4 bases and J 1 base; bases outside gene matches: 9. The germline CDR1 and CDR2 sequences are SGHKS and YYEKEE (reference sequence). CDR3 nucleotide sequence: TGTGCCAGCAGCCCCTCCCCCGGGACAGGGAGCAATCAGCCCCAGCATTTT. It encodes CASSPSPGTGSNQPQHF.

The CDR3, as DNA: TGTGCCAGCACTCCGGAGGGGGCGGCCACCGGGGAGCTGTTTTTT. It yields the protein CASTPEGAATGELFF. The rearrangement uses TRBV7-6 and TRBJ2-2, with D possibly matching TRBD1 (7 bases). CDR3 length: 15 residues. Trimming took off 7 bases at V and 4 bases at J, with 16 bases between the two ends. CDR1 is SGHVS, CDR2 FNYEAQ, per germline.

V gene TRBV7-2 combines with J gene TRBJ1-2, with 9 positions matching TRBD1. Looked up from germline, CDR1 is SGHTA and CDR2 is FQGNSA. After removal of 4 bases from V and 3 bases from J, the junction contained 12 bases not matched to a gene. The CDR3 consists of 17 residues. The DNA of the CDR3 is TGTGCCAGCAGCTCATATACCGGGAGACAGGGGGACTATGGCTACACCTTC. This codes for CASSSYTGRQGDYGYTF. Supplemented by reference TRBV7-2 and TRBJ1-2, the full variable domain reads GAGVSQSPSNKVTEKGKDVELRCDPISGHTALYWYRQSLGQGLEFLIYFQGNSAPDKSGLPSDRFSAERTGGSVSTLTIQRTQQEDSAVYLCASSSYTGRQGDYGYTFGSGTRLTVV.

The chain carries TRBV5-4 and TRBJ2-6; TRBD1 agrees at 7 bases. Trimming at V came to 4 bases and at J to 0 bases, leaving 7 bases not matched to a gene. Germline CDR1 SGHNT, CDR2 YYREEE (reference sequence). CDR3 length: 17 amino acids. The CDR3 bases are TGTGCCAGCAGCCCCCGAGGGGGCCGCTCTGGGGCCAACGTCCTGACTTTC. Its protein product is CASSPRGGRSGANVLTF. Using reference TRBV5-4 and TRBJ2-6 for the parts outside the CDR3, the full variable domain is ETGVTQSPTHLIKTRGQQVTLRCSSQSGHNTVSWYQQALGQGPQFIFQYYREEENGRGNFPPRFSGLQFPNYSSELNVNALELDDSALYLCASSPRGGRSGANVLTFGAGSRLTVL.

A remark on this clone: Its ends do not fully match the called genes, so a read error is possible. The gene calls are TRBV6-1 and TRBJ1-6, with D tentatively TRBD1 (5 bases). In germline, CDR1 is MNHNS, CDR2 SASEGT. CDR3 length equals 12 residues. The CDR3 nucleotides are TGTGCCAGCAGCGAAGGGGATTCACCCCTCCACTTT. Encoded protein: CASSEGDSPLHF.

This clone has a single count. The rearrangement joins TRBV7-2 to TRBJ1-2; 8 positions match TRBD1. CDR3 length equals 15 residues. Germline V lookup: CDR1 SGHTA, CDR2 FQGNSA. Unmatched junction bases numbered 8, after V lost 3 bases and J lost 5 bases. The CDR3 DNA reads TGTGCCAGCAGCTTTGGGCAGGGGGCGAAGTATGGCTACACCTTC. Translated, it gives CASSFGQGAKYGYTF.

The gene calls are TRBV5-1 and TRBJ2-2; tentative D call: TRBD1 (6 bases). The CDR3 has 15 amino acids. Between the trimmed V and J ends, which lost 3 bases and 0 bases, there was a span of 9 bases. Germline V gene sequence: CDR1 SGHRS, CDR2 YFSETQ. CDR3 protein: CASSSGTPNTGELFF. The CDR3 coding sequence is TGCGCCAGCAGCTCCGGGACACCGAACACCGGGGAGCTGTTTTTT.

This chain uses TRBV2 with TRBJ1-1; 9 bases are a match to TRBD1. The CDR3 extends over 13 amino acids. Looked up from germline, CDR1 is SNHLY and CDR2 is FYNNEI. V shed 5 bases and J 7 bases; nucleotides not matched to a gene: 5. The CDR3 DNA is TGTGCCAGCAGTTACAGGGGGCGAGATGAAGCTTTCTTT. Protein sequence: CASSYRGRDEAFF.

Here the CDR3 DNA reads TGTGCCAGCTCCGGGACTAGCGGGTACAATGAGCAGTTCTTC. This encodes CASSGTSGYNEQFF. V usage is TRBV21-1 and J usage is TRBJ2-1; TRBD2, the D gene given by the table, was not confirmed from the DNA. TRBV21-1 constitutes a pseudogene. The CDR3 covers 14 residues.

The rearrangement joins TRBV2 to TRBJ2-1; D might be TRBD1 (5 bases). V lost 8 bases and J lost 8, with 10 bases in between. Germline CDR1 and CDR2: SNHLY and FYNNEI. The CDR3 is 11 residues long. CDR3 DNA: TGTGCCAGCGCCAGGGTCGATGAGCAGTTCTTC. It is translated as CASARVDEQFF.

This clone was counted once. This sequence joins TRBV5-5 and TRBJ1-3, with 7 bases fitting TRBD1. CDR3 length: 17 residues. Trimming cost V 0 bases and J 1 base; bases outside gene matches: 7. Germline assignment: CDR1 SGHKS and CDR2 YYEKEE (reference sequence). CDR3 in DNA: TGTGCCAGCAGCTTGGTGTCAGGGGGTAGTTCTGGAAACACCATATATTTT. It codes for CASSLVSGGSSGNTIYF.

The chain employs TRBV15 and TRBJ2-5; 7 bases are a match to TRBD2. CDR1 and CDR2 (germline): LNHNV, YYDKDF (reference sequence). Losses at the gene ends were 1 base for V and 5 bases for J; bases not matched to a gene: 7. The CDR3 runs to 15 residues. The CDR3 region has the DNA TGTGCCACCAGCAGAGTTGGCGGGAGAGGGGAGACCCAGTACTTC. It is translated as CATSRVGGRGETQYF.

V usage is TRBV6-6 and J usage is TRBJ1-2; D call uncertain. V lost 6 bases and J 8 bases, leaving 16 bases between the germline ends. Germline CDR1 reads MNHNY; CDR2 reads SVGAGI (reference sequence). This CDR3 is built from 13 residues. The CDR3 coding sequence is TGTGCCAGCAGCTCGACCATAACGGGCGGCTACACCTTC. This translates into CASSSTITGGYTF.

This sequence joins TRBV5-1 and TRBJ1-1, with D tentatively TRBD1 (5 bases). The CDR3 has 13 residues. V gave up 8 bases and J gave up 3 bases, with 14 bases separating them. The germline V gene encodes CDR1 SGHRS and CDR2 YFSETQ. The CDR3 sequence: CASARGEDTEAFF. The CDR3 DNA sequence: TGCGCCAGTGCGCGAGGGGAAGACACTGAAGCTTTCTTT.

This clone was counted between two and nine times. The J gene is TRBJ1-1, the V gene TRBV21-1. TRBV21-1 is termed a pseudogene. The CDR3 sequence is 13 residues long. CDR3 coding DNA: TGTGCCAGCAGCAAAGCGGTGGGGGGCGAAGCTTTCTTT. This codes for CASSKAVGGEAFF.

This chain joins TRBV7-3 and TRBJ1-3; 8 bases are shared with TRBD1. The J segment lost 0 bases and the V segment lost 5 bases, leaving 6 bases of the junction unmatched. The CDR3 loop spans 16 amino acids. Germline assignment: CDR1 SGHTA and CDR2 FQGTGA. The DNA for the CDR3 is TGTGCCAGCAGCCTTCAGGGGGCCTCCTCTGGAAACACCATATATTTT. The encoded protein is CASSLQGASSGNTIYF.

V usage is TRBV5-5 and J usage is TRBJ1-1; D remains ambiguous. V lost 2 bases, J lost 3 bases, and 14 bases lay in between. Looked up from germline, CDR1 is SGHKS and CDR2 is YYEKEE (reference sequence). The length of the CDR3 is 15 residues. CDR3 DNA sequence: TGTGCCAGCAGCTTACTGGCAACACAATACACTGAAGCTTTCTTT. As protein: CASSLLATQYTEAFF.

This clone occurred a few times. V and J are TRBV27 and TRBJ2-1; a weak D match, TRBD2 (6 bases). In germline, CDR1 is MNHEY, CDR2 SMNVEV (reference sequence). The germline V and J ends were trimmed by 3 bases and 0 bases, with 15 bases remaining between them. This CDR3 is built from 17 residues. DNA of the CDR3: TGTGCCAGCAGTTTGGATTGGAGACTAGTCTCCTACAATGAGCAGTTCTTC. This sequence encodes CASSLDWRLVSYNEQFF.

J is TRBJ2-1 and V is TRBV3-1 (or the pseudogene TRBV3-2), with a tentative D call TRBD2 (6 bases). V was pared by 1 base and J by 2 bases, with 9 bases between. The CDR3 loop spans 15 amino acids. Germline V gives CDR1 LGHDT, CDR2 YNNKEL (reference sequence). The CDR3 spells CASSQGGVTYNEQFF. CDR3 nucleotides: TGTGCCAGCAGCCAAGGGGGGGTTACCTACAATGAGCAGTTCTTC.

The V and J genes are TRBV28 and TRBJ1-1, with TRBD1 matching 7 bases. This CDR3 is built from 12 residues. CDR1 is MDHEN and CDR2 is SYDVKM in the germline V gene. The V and J ends lost 10 bases and 8 bases, in that order; junction bases with no gene match: 10. This CDR3 is CAITNDRAEAFF. The CDR3 coding sequence is TGTGCCATTACGAACGACAGGGCGGAAGCTTTCTTT.